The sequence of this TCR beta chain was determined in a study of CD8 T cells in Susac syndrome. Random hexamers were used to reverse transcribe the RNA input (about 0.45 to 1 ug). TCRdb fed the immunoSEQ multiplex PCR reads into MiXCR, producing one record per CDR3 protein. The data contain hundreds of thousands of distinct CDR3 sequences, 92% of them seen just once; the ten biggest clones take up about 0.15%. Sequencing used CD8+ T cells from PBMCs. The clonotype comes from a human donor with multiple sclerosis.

For the CDR3, the DNA is TGCAGCGTTGTCCTCCTCGAACTAGCGGGATCCTACAATGAGCAGTTCTTC. Translation: CSVVLLELAGSYNEQFF. The genes are TRBV29-1 and TRBJ2-1; 10 positions agree with TRBD2. Germline lookup yields CDR1 SQVTM and CDR2 ANQGSEA. This CDR3 contains 17 residues. The trim removed 4 bases at V and 1 base at J, leaving 10 bases unmatched.